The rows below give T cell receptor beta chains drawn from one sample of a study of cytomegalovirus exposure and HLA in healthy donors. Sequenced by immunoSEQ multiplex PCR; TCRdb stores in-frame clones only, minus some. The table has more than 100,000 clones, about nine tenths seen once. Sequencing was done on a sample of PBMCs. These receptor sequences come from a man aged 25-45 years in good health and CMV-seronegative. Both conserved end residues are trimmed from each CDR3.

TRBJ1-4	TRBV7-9	ASSRDRGRATNEKLF
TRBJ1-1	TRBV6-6	ASRGTELLTEAF
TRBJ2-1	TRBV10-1	ASSVGLGYANNEQF
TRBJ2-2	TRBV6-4	ASSPAAPHTGELF
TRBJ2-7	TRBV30	AWSSSGPYEQY
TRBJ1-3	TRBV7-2	ASSFGLFSGNTIY
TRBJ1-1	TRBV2	ASLRGRDRAEAF
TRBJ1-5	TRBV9	ASNRGGNQPQH
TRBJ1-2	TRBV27	ASSLGGRGYGYT
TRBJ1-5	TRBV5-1	ASSLGTSNQPQH